Listed below are T cell receptor beta chains from one sample, sequenced in a study of regulatory T cells in long-lasting Graves disease. TCRdb ran MiXCR on the multiplex PCR reads and lists one entry per CDR3 protein. The repertoire holds roughly 450,000 distinct CDR3 sequences, 20% seen once, with 7% to 9.5% in the top ten. The sequencing here drew on peripheral blood mononuclear cells (PBMCs), taken when the disease was refractory, from a patient treated with antithyroid drugs. Source of these receptors: a female donor with Graves disease. The CDR3 runs from the conserved cysteine through the conserved F or W. Fields, in order: J gene, V gene, clone size, D gene, CDR3 DNA, CDR3 protein. A D gene is named only where the DNA matches it firmly. Clone size, where shown, is once, few, many, or a class for clones that have expanded.

J: TRBJ2-4; V: TRBV2; size: few; D: TRBD2; DNA: TGTGCCAGCAGTGAGTTTATGCGGGTGGGACTAGCGGGACTTTCTCGGGAGAACATTCAGTACTTC; CDR3: CASSEFMRVGLAGLSRENIQYF
J: TRBJ2-6; V: TRBV30; size: once; D: TRBD1; DNA: TGTGCCTGGAGTCGGACAGGAAGCTCTGGGGCCAACGTCCTGACTTTC; CDR3: CAWSRTGSSGANVLTF
J: TRBJ2-7; V: TRBV18; size: NA; D: TRBD2; DNA: TGTGCCAGCTCAGCGACTAGCGGGGGATACGAGCAGTACTTC; CDR3: CASSATSGGYEQYF
J: TRBJ2-7; V: TRBV28; size: NA; D: NA; DNA: TGTGCCAGCAGTTTCCAGGGGAGAGCCTACGAGCAGTACTTC; CDR3: CASSFQGRAYEQYF
J: TRBJ2-5; V: TRBV6-2/TRBV6-3; size: few; D: NA; DNA: TGTGCCAGCAGTCCCCTTAGTAACTTAGAGACCCAGTACTTC; CDR3: CASSPLSNLETQYF
J: TRBJ2-5; V: TRBV28; size: many; D: NA; DNA: TGTGCCAGCAGTATCATCGGTGACAGGCAAGAGACCCAGTACTTC; CDR3: CASSIIGDRQETQYF
J: TRBJ2-7; V: TRBV7-9; size: NA; D: TRBD2; DNA: TGTGCCAGCAGGGGGGGGGAGCGGTCCTACGAGCAGTACTTC; CDR3: CASRGGERSYEQYF
J: TRBJ2-2; V: TRBV27; size: few; D: TRBD2; DNA: TGTGCCAGCAGTGGTCCGGGACTAGCGGGAGTGAGGACCGGGGAGCTGTTTTTT; CDR3: CASSGPGLAGVRTGELFF
J: TRBJ1-6; V: TRBV12-3/TRBV12-4; size: many; D: NA; DNA: TGTGCCAGCAGCAAAAGAGGTGGCTCACCCCTCCACTTT; CDR3: CASSKRGGSPLHF
J: TRBJ1-5; V: TRBV7-8; size: NA; D: TRBD1; DNA: TGTGCCAGCAGCTTAAGGCGTCCGGGACAGGGAAATAGCAATCAGCCCCAGCATTTT; CDR3: CASSLRRPGQGNSNQPQHF
J: TRBJ1-3; V: TRBV6-2/TRBV6-3; size: NA; D: NA; DNA: TGTGCCAGCAGCGCTCCGGTCTCTGGAAACACCATATATTTT; CDR3: CASSAPVSGNTIYF
J: TRBJ2-7; V: TRBV15; size: many; D: TRBD2; DNA: TGTGCCACCAGCGGACGGGAGGGCCACGAGCAGTACTTC; CDR3: CATSGREGHEQYF
J: TRBJ2-5; V: TRBV7-6; size: many; D: NA; DNA: TGTGCCAGCAGTCCTCAGGGGAATCAAGAGACCCAGTACTTC; CDR3: CASSPQGNQETQYF
J: TRBJ1-1; V: TRBV7-9; size: NA; D: NA; DNA: TGTGCCAGCAGCTTCCAGGGCGGAGGTGAAGCTTTCTTT; CDR3: CASSFQGGGEAFF
J: TRBJ1-2; V: TRBV29-1; size: NA; D: TRBD1; DNA: TGCAGCGTTTTCCCCGGGACAGGGGGCTGGTATGGCTACACCTTC; CDR3: CSVFPGTGGWYGYTF
J: TRBJ2-3; V: TRBV6-5; size: few; D: NA; DNA: TGTGCCAGCAGTTACTCGGAGGGCACAGATACGCAGTATTTT; CDR3: CASSYSEGTDTQYF
J: TRBJ2-7; V: TRBV2; size: many; D: NA; DNA: TGTGCCAGCATTCAAGGGGCTAGCAGCTCCTACGAGCAGTACTTC; CDR3: CASIQGASSSYEQYF
J: TRBJ2-7; V: TRBV6-2/TRBV6-3; size: few; D: NA; DNA: TGTGCCAGCAGTTCTTCTCGGACAGCGTCCTACGAGCAGTACTTC; CDR3: CASSSSRTASYEQYF
J: TRBJ1-5; V: TRBV18; size: NA; D: NA; DNA: TGTGCCAGCTCTCGGGCCGGAGGGCCGGCTCAGCCCCAGCATTTT; CDR3: CASSRAGGPAQPQHF
J: TRBJ2-7; V: TRBV28; size: many; D: TRBD2; DNA: TGTGCCAGCAGTTGGGGACCGGGACTAGCGGGAGGGCTTCCCTACGAGCAGTACTTC; CDR3: CASSWGPGLAGGLPYEQYF
J: TRBJ2-5; V: TRBV2; size: many; D: TRBD1; DNA: TGTGCCAGCAGTGGGTTCAGGGGGAGAGAGACCCAGTACTTC; CDR3: CASSGFRGRETQYF
J: TRBJ2-7; V: TRBV20-1; size: many; D: TRBD1; DNA: TGCAGTGCTAGAGATGACAGGGGGCACGAGCAGTACTTC; CDR3: CSARDDRGHEQYF
J: TRBJ2-7; V: TRBV20-1; size: NA; D: NA; DNA: TGCAGTGCCGGAGCCTATCAATCGCCCTACGAGCAGTACTTC; CDR3: CSAGAYQSPYEQYF
J: TRBJ2-7; V: TRBV7-2; size: NA; D: TRBD2; DNA: TGTGCCAGCAGCTTATCCATGGGACTAGCGGCCTACGAGCAGTACTTC; CDR3: CASSLSMGLAAYEQYF
J: TRBJ2-4; V: TRBV20-1; size: NA; D: NA; DNA: TGCAGTGCATTGCGCGGGGACTTAGCCAAAAACATTCAGTACTTC; CDR3: CSALRGDLAKNIQYF
J: TRBJ2-2; V: TRBV30; size: NA; D: TRBD2; DNA: TGTGCCTGGAACATAGCGGGAGGACCCGGGGAGCTGTTTTTT; CDR3: CAWNIAGGPGELFF
J: TRBJ2-7; V: TRBV7-9; size: NA; D: NA; DNA: TGTGCCAGCAGCGGAGGTCTTAGGAGCTCCTACGAGCAGTACTTC; CDR3: CASSGGLRSSYEQYF
J: TRBJ1-2; V: TRBV6-1; size: many; D: TRBD1; DNA: TGTGCCAGCAGTCCATACAGGGGGGGTGGCTACACCTTC; CDR3: CASSPYRGGGYTF
J: TRBJ2-3; V: TRBV28; size: NA; D: NA; DNA: TGTGCCAGCAGTAACCTTCCGGGACCTCGGGGAGATACGCAGTATTTT; CDR3: CASSNLPGPRGDTQYF
J: TRBJ1-1; V: TRBV7-3; size: NA; D: NA; DNA: TGTGCCAGCAGCTTAAACCGGGACCCACATAAGGGTGAAGCTTTCTTT; CDR3: CASSLNRDPHKGEAFF
J: TRBJ2-5; V: TRBV30; size: few; D: NA; DNA: TGTGCCTGGAATTATGGGCTGGAGGAAGAGACCCAGTACTTC; CDR3: CAWNYGLEEETQYF
J: TRBJ1-1; V: TRBV28; size: few; D: NA; DNA: TGTGCCAGCAGTTACCGGGCCCTGACTGAAGCTTTCTTT; CDR3: CASSYRALTEAFF
J: TRBJ1-1; V: TRBV29-1; size: many; D: TRBD1; DNA: TGCAGCACAGGACAGGCGATGAACACTGAAGCTTTCTTT; CDR3: CSTGQAMNTEAFF
J: TRBJ2-5; V: TRBV11-2; size: many; D: TRBD2; DNA: TGTGCCAGCAGCAGAGGACTAGCGGGAGCCGAAGAGACCCAGTACTTC; CDR3: CASSRGLAGAEETQYF
J: TRBJ2-7; V: TRBV20-1; size: many; D: TRBD2; DNA: TGCAGTGCTAGAGATAGCGGGAGCCCCTACGAGCAGTACTTC; CDR3: CSARDSGSPYEQYF
J: TRBJ1-6; V: TRBV11-2; size: NA; D: NA; DNA: TGTGCCAGCAGCGGGGGGAGAAGAGCCTATAATTCACCCCTCCACTTT; CDR3: CASSGGRRAYNSPLHF
J: TRBJ2-4; V: TRBV5-1; size: NA; D: TRBD2; DNA: TGCGCCAGCAGCCCGGGACTAGCGGGAGTTAGGGACATTCAGTACTTC; CDR3: CASSPGLAGVRDIQYF
J: TRBJ1-1; V: TRBV13; size: once; D: NA; DNA: TGTGCCAGCAGTGATGAGGGGCTGAACACTGAAGCTTTCTTT; CDR3: CASSDEGLNTEAFF
J: TRBJ2-5; V: TRBV29-1; size: many; D: NA; DNA: TGCAGCGTCGGCCAAACGGACAAAGAGACCCAGTACTTC; CDR3: CSVGQTDKETQYF
J: TRBJ2-5; V: TRBV25-1; size: few; D: TRBD2; DNA: TGTGCCAGCAGTGAGGTGGGAGGGCCGCAAGAGACCCAGTACTTC; CDR3: CASSEVGGPQETQYF
J: TRBJ2-7; V: TRBV6-5; size: many; D: TRBD2; DNA: TGTGCCAGCAGTTGGTTACTAGCGGGAGGCACCTACGAGCAGTACTTC; CDR3: CASSWLLAGGTYEQYF
J: TRBJ2-3; V: TRBV5-1; size: NA; D: NA; DNA: TGCGCCAGCAGCTTGTGGGGAGTAGCGGAGGTTGGAGATACGCAGTATTTT; CDR3: CASSLWGVAEVGDTQYF